The source of this TCR beta chain is a study of T cell responses to AZD1222 COVID-19 vaccine. Background on the study: The analysis combined second doses at about 4 or about 12 weeks. Study-wide results and caveats: Spike-specific TCR breadth rose after two AZD1222 doses, and depth rose as well. White British people made up most donors, females outnumbered males, and clonal diversity was possibly underestimated.

The CDR3 spans 17 residues. Germline V gene data show CDR1 as SNHLY and CDR2 as FYNNEI. The V gene end was trimmed by 6 bases and the J gene end by 3 bases; junction bases not matched to a gene: 13. In regard to this clone: The antigen is not known.

Clones were sequenced by immunoSEQ multiplex PCR, and TCRdb holds only the in-frame ones, with some missing. The profile shows some 90,000 clones, 89% of them singletons. This chain joins TRBV2 and TRBJ1-4; the match to TRBD1 covers 7 bases. The TCR was taken from an adult in good health. This sample comprised peripheral blood, obtained on day 0 of AZD1222 vaccination. CDR3 in DNA: TGTGCCAGCAGCCGGGACAGACCCTCTGCGGCTAATGAAAAACTGTTTTTT. As protein: CASSRDRPSAANEKLFF.